Following are 29 T cell receptor beta chains from one sample sequenced in a study of T cell repertoires in ileal Crohn's disease. Only in-frame clones appear in the TCRdb table, and some are missing; sequencing was by immunoSEQ multiplex PCR. The sample has more than 50,000 clones; approximately 91% are singletons. Specified time point: neoterminal ileum biopsy at postoperative endoscopy, about 6 months after surgery. The sequenced material came from ileal tissue. Every receptor here comes from an adult with Crohn's disease.

V usage is TRBV19 and J usage is TRBJ1-2; D gene uncertain. The ends were cut back, 1 base at V and 2 bases at J, with 5 bases in the middle. The CDR3 sequence is 13 residues long. Germline V gene sequence: CDR1 LNHDA, CDR2 SQIVND (reference sequence). The DNA of the CDR3 is TGTGCCAGTAGTATAGGCAGAAACTATGGCTACACCTTC. Its protein is CASSIGRNYGYTF.

This clone was found a few times. This chain links TRBV2 with TRBJ1-3, with D uncertain. This CDR3 has 16 amino acids. CDR1 is SNHLY, CDR2 FYNNEI, per germline. Trimming took off 3 bases at V and 1 base at J, with 13 bases between the two ends. The CDR3 spells CASSEEWPGSGNTIYF. In nucleotides, the CDR3 is TGTGCCAGCAGTGAGGAGTGGCCGGGGTCTGGAAACACCATATATTTT.

The chain uses TRBV27 and TRBJ1-6; maybe TRBD1 (6 bases). The length of the CDR3 is 13 residues. Trimming shortened V by 6 bases and J by 10 bases, and 13 bases separated the two germline ends. Looked up from germline, CDR1 is MNHEY and CDR2 is SMNVEV (reference sequence). The DNA of the CDR3 is TGTGCCAGCAGCCAAACAGGGCGCTCACCCCTCCACTTT. Its protein product is CASSQTGRSPLHF.

V gene TRBV13 combines with J gene TRBJ2-6; no clear D. Germline V gene data show CDR1 as PRHDT and CDR2 as FYEKMQ (reference sequence). The CDR3 loop spans 16 amino acids. The ends were cut back, 1 base at V and 1 base at J, with 8 bases in the middle. The CDR3 DNA is TGTGCCAGCAGCTTAGATTTTCGGTCTGGGGCCAACGTCCTGACTTTC. This gives the protein CASSLDFRSGANVLTF. The whole variable domain, remainder taken from reference TRBV13 and TRBJ2-6, is AAGVIQSPRHLIKEKRETATLKCYPIPRHDTVYWYQQGPGQDPQFLISFYEKMQSDKGSIPDRFSAQQFSDYHSELNMSSLELGDSALYFCASSLDFRSGANVLTFGAGSRLTVL.

The J gene is TRBJ2-6, the V gene TRBV14; 8 positions match TRBD1. The CDR3 spans 19 residues. Germline loops: CDR1 SGHDN, CDR2 FVKESK. Trimming took 0 bases from V and 2 from J; bases not matched to a gene: 9. The CDR3 sequence: CASSQDPTGGATGANVLTF. The CDR3 DNA is TGTGCCAGCAGCCAAGATCCCACAGGGGGTGCCACTGGGGCCAACGTCCTGACTTTC.

J is TRBJ2-7 and V is TRBV28, with D maybe TRBD1 (6 bases). Trimming took 5 bases from V and 2 from J, leaving 13 bases between them. This CDR3 has 14 amino acids. Germline V CDR1 and CDR2: MDHEN, SYDVKM. The CDR3 region is CASSPRQDTYEQYV. CDR3 coding DNA: TGTGCCAGCAGTCCCCGACAGGACACCTACGAGCAGTACGTC.

V usage is TRBV29-1 and J usage is TRBJ2-1; tentatively, D is TRBD1 (5 bases). The CDR3 length is 14 residues. Trimming removed 7 bases from V and 6 bases from J, with 19 bases in between. From germline, CDR1 is SQVTM and CDR2 ANQGSEA. Here the CDR3 DNA reads TGCAGCGGGGCGACCAGGGTTAGAGGCAATGAGCAGTTCTTC. The encoded protein is CSGATRVRGNEQFF.

The rearrangement uses TRBV19 and TRBJ1-2; D is possibly TRBD1 (6 bases). The CDR3 sequence is 14 residues long. CDR1 and CDR2 from the germline V gene are LNHDA and SQIVND (reference sequence). V gave up 6 bases and J gave up 0 bases, with 11 bases separating them. The DNA for the CDR3 is TGTGCCAGTAGAAATACAGGGACTAACTATGGCTACACCTTC. This translates into CASRNTGTNYGYTF.

This rearrangement joins TRBV11-3 to TRBJ1-1, with 7 bases fitting TRBD1. V dropped 1 base and J dropped 5; count of bases not matched to a gene: 4. CDR1 is SGHNT and CDR2 is YENEEA in the germline V gene. The CDR3 runs to 14 residues. The chain's CDR3 is CASSLGVQGTEAFF. CDR3 nucleotide sequence: TGTGCCAGCAGCTTAGGGGTACAGGGGACTGAAGCTTTCTTT.

The chain has TRBV27 and TRBJ2-1, with D possibly matching TRBD2 (5 bases). This CDR3 has 12 residues. Germline V CDR1 and CDR2: MNHEY, SMNVEV (reference sequence). The ends were cut back, 9 bases at V and 4 bases at J, with 10 bases in the middle. The CDR3 sequence is CASRTGYNEQFF. The CDR3 nucleotides are TGTGCCAGTCGGACTGGATACAATGAGCAGTTCTTC.

The chain recombines TRBV25-1 with TRBJ2-2, with 7 bases that match TRBD1. This CDR3 contains 15 residues. The germline V gene has CDR1 MGHDK and CDR2 SYGVNS. The V and J ends lost 2 bases and 5 bases, in that order; junction bases with no gene match: 5. CDR3 in DNA: TGTGCCAGCAGTGAACTAGGGGGCTTAACCGGGGAGCTGTTTTTT. It yields the protein CASSELGGLTGELFF.

This clone was observed a single time. The chain is built from TRBV9 and TRBJ1-3; possibly TRBD1 for D (6 bases). V lost 0 bases and J 0 bases, leaving 16 bases between the germline ends. The CDR3 is made up of 18 amino acids. Per the germline V gene, CDR1 is SGDLS and CDR2 is YYNGEE. Here the CDR3 reads CASSVGVHGTNSGNTIYF. The DNA for the CDR3 is TGTGCCAGCAGCGTAGGGGTTCACGGGACAAACTCTGGAAACACCATATATTTT.

This clone was seen once. The chain has TRBV19 and TRBJ2-1; possible D gene TRBD2, 6 bases. V shed 7 bases and J shed 2 bases, with 12 bases lying between them. The CDR3 sequence is 14 residues long. Germline V gene sequence: CDR1 LNHDA, CDR2 SQIVND (reference sequence). The chain's CDR3 is CASTRDFTYNEQFF. The CDR3 nucleotides read TGTGCCAGTACCAGGGACTTTACCTACAATGAGCAGTTCTTC.

The V gene is TRBV29-1, the J gene TRBJ1-1; TRBD1 agrees at 7 bases. V was pared by 2 bases and J by 4 bases, with 7 bases of the junction left unmatched. Germline V gives CDR1 SQVTM, CDR2 ANQGSEA. The CDR3 contains 14 residues. The CDR3 bases are TGCAGCGTTGAACTGGCCGCAGGGGGCACTGAAGCTTTCTTT. Translation gives CSVELAAGGTEAFF. Combining the CDR3 with reference TRBV29-1 and TRBJ1-1 gives the whole variable domain SAVISQKPSRDICQRGTSLTIQCQVDSQVTMMFWYRQQPGQSLTLIATANQGSEATYESGFVIDKFPISRPNLTFSTLTVSNMSPEDSSIYLCSVELAAGGTEAFFGQGTRLTVV.

The genes are TRBV6-1 and TRBJ1-5; unclear D gene. From germline, CDR1 is MNHNS and CDR2 SASEGT. The V and J ends lost 4 bases and 9 bases respectively, with 16 bases between them. The CDR3 has 14 residues. The CDR3: CASSVNSDHRPQHF. The CDR3 coding sequence is TGTGCCAGCAGTGTAAATAGTGATCATCGGCCCCAGCATTTT.

This chain links TRBV5-8 with TRBJ1-4; 7 positions match TRBD1. V shed 0 bases and J 2 bases; nucleotides not matched to a gene: 7. Germline lookup yields CDR1 SGHTS and CDR2 YDEGEE. CDR3 size: 17 residues. CDR3 in DNA: TGTGCCAGCAGCTTGGTGCTTAAGGGACAGACTAATGAAAAACTGTTTTTT. Its protein is CASSLVLKGQTNEKLFF.

The chain couples TRBV6-6 to TRBJ1-2; no firm D call. The CDR3 totals 11 residues. Between the trimmed V and J ends, which lost 7 bases and 5 bases, there was a span of 8 bases. In germline, CDR1 is MNHNY, CDR2 SVGAGI (reference sequence). The DNA of the CDR3 is TGTGCCAGCATGAGCGGTTATGGCTACACCTTC. Translating gives CASMSGYGYTF.

This clone came up a few times. V and J are TRBV11-2 and TRBJ1-1; D is unresolved. This CDR3 contains 14 residues. V was shortened by 0 bases and J by 2 bases, with 7 bases between the two germline ends. Germline-derived CDR1 and CDR2 are SGHAT and FQNNGV. The CDR3 protein is CASSLDNLNTEAFF. Written as DNA, the CDR3 is TGTGCCAGCAGCTTAGACAATCTAAACACTGAAGCTTTCTTT.

The chain links TRBV19 to TRBJ1-1; tentatively, D is TRBD1 (6 bases). CDR1 is LNHDA and CDR2 is SQIVND in the germline V gene (reference sequence). The CDR3 loop spans 13 amino acids. Trimming removed 6 bases from V and 5 bases from J, with 13 bases in between. DNA of the CDR3: TGTGCCAGTAGCCATCGAAGGGGGACTGAAGCTTTCTTT. Protein: CASSHRRGTEAFF. The variable domain in full, completed from reference TRBV19 and TRBJ1-1, reads DGGITQSPKYLFRKEGQNVTLSCEQNLNHDAMYWYRQDPGQGLRLIYYSQIVNDFQKGDIAEGYSVSREKKESFPLTVTSAQKNPTAFYLCASSHRRGTEAFFGQGTRLTVV.

This chain links TRBV30 with TRBJ1-5, with D hard to call. V lost 1 base and J lost 9, with 10 bases in between. CDR1 and CDR2 (germline): GTSNPN, SVGIG (reference sequence). The CDR3 has 12 amino acids. The CDR3 reads CAWSAFRGPQHF. The CDR3 DNA sequence: TGTGCCTGGAGTGCCTTCCGGGGGCCCCAGCATTTT.

CDR3 DNA sequence: TGTGCCAGCAGCTTAGTTAACGGGGAGCTGTTTTTT. This translates into CASSLVNGELFF. This sequence joins TRBV11-2 and TRBJ2-2; D uncertain. CDR3 size: 12 residues. V dropped 1 base and J dropped 7 bases, with 4 bases sitting between them. Germline assignment: CDR1 SGHAT and CDR2 FQNNGV. The variable domain in full, completed from reference TRBV11-2 and TRBJ2-2, reads EAGVAQSPRYKIIEKRQSVAFWCNPISGHATLYWYQQILGQGPKLLIQFQNNGVVDDSQLPKDRFSAERLKGVDSTLKIQPAKLEDSAVYLCASSLVNGELFFGEGSRLTVL.

V is TRBV7-9 and J is TRBJ1-2; D call uncertain. Germline loops: CDR1 SEHNR, CDR2 FQNEAQ (reference sequence). CDR3 length: 13 amino acids. The germline V and J ends were trimmed by 3 bases and 3 bases, with 8 bases remaining between them. As DNA, the CDR3 is TGTGCCAGCAGCTTCAGCGGGGACTATGGCTACACCTTC. Its translation: CASSFSGDYGYTF.

The table lists this clone with a few counts. The chain recombines TRBV9 with TRBJ1-3; TRBD1 matches at 7 bases. CDR3 length: 14 residues. V lost 4 bases and J lost 0; bases outside the gene matches: 1. Per germline, CDR1 SGDLS and CDR2 YYNGEE. CDR3 sequence reads: CASSPGGSGNTIYF. As DNA, the CDR3 is TGTGCCAGCAGCCCAGGGGGCTCTGGAAACACCATATATTTT.

The V call is TRBV11-2, the J call TRBJ2-3; TRBD1 agrees at 7 bases. Germline V gene sequence: CDR1 SGHAT, CDR2 FQNNGV. CDR3 length: 13 residues. After removal of 4 bases from V and 4 bases from J, the junction contained 2 bases not matched to a gene. CDR3 residues: CASSSGTADTQYF. CDR3 DNA sequence: TGTGCCAGCAGCTCTGGGACAGCAGATACGCAGTATTTT. Combining the CDR3 with reference TRBV11-2 and TRBJ2-3 gives the whole variable domain EAGVAQSPRYKIIEKRQSVAFWCNPISGHATLYWYQQILGQGPKLLIQFQNNGVVDDSQLPKDRFSAERLKGVDSTLKIQPAKLEDSAVYLCASSSGTADTQYFGPGTRLTVL.

The chain employs TRBV18 and TRBJ1-2; possible D gene TRBD1, 6 bases. The CDR3 is 14 residues long. The germline gives CDR1 KGHSH, CDR2 LQKENI. The V end lost 3 bases, the J end lost 0 bases, and 8 bases lay between the germline ends. CDR3 nucleotide sequence: TGTGCCAGCTCACCCCCAGGGGCTAACTATGGCTACACCTTC. It is translated as CASSPPGANYGYTF.

This clone was detected a few times. The J gene is TRBJ2-7, the V gene TRBV6-5, with no clear D. This CDR3 has 12 amino acids. Trimming stripped 4 bases from V and 5 bases from J, with 9 bases between. Germline CDR1 and CDR2: MNHEY and SVGAGI. The CDR3 reads CASSSFSDEQYF. The CDR3, as DNA: TGTGCCAGCAGTTCCTTTTCGGACGAGCAGTACTTC.

This chain joins TRBV30 and TRBJ2-7; 7 bases line up with TRBD1. With V trimmed by 1 base and J by 9 bases, 9 bases remained unmatched. The CDR3 is 13 amino acids. Germline V CDR1 and CDR2: GTSNPN, SVGIG (reference sequence). The CDR3 nucleotides are TGTGCCTGGAGTGGATTACAGGGGTCAGGGCAGTACTTC. It codes for CAWSGLQGSGQYF.

This rearrangement joins TRBV5-1 to TRBJ1-6; 9 nucleotides align to TRBD1. Trimming cost V 1 base and J 6 bases; bases outside gene matches: 8. Germline assignment: CDR1 SGHRS and CDR2 YFSETQ. CDR3 length equals 17 residues. The CDR3 region has the DNA TGCGCCAGCAGCTTGCGATCTACGGGACAGGGTAATTCACCCCTCCACTTT. It specifies CASSLRSTGQGNSPLHF.

This CDR3 is CASSPSRGLTAEAFF. The DNA for the CDR3 is TGTGCCAGCAGTCCTAGCCGGGGATTGACTGCTGAAGCTTTCTTT. The genes are TRBV28 and TRBJ1-1; no clear D. The CDR3 length is 15 residues. Germline assignment: CDR1 MDHEN and CDR2 SYDVKM. Deletions cut 5 bases from V and 6 bases from J, with 19 bases between.